These T cell receptor beta chains were read from a single sample in a study of T cell responses to AZD1222 COVID-19 vaccine. TCRdb's copy holds only in-frame clones and misses some; the assay was immunoSEQ multiplex PCR. Of approximately 210,000 clones listed, about 94% were seen once; the top ten hold around 1.7%. This material consisted of peripheral blood, taken 28 days after the second dose of the MenACWY control vaccine. These receptors came from an adult who received the MenACWY meningococcal vaccine as a control. Each CDR3 is given with its conserved first and last residue. A D gene is named only where the DNA matches it firmly. Clone size is not always given. Where it is, it says once, few, many or a class for expanded clones.

J gene: TRBJ1-4; V gene: TRBV5-8; D gene: -; clone size: -; CDR3 protein: CASSLRQSNEKLFF; CDR3 DNA: TGTGCCAGCAGCTTGCGGCAGTCTAATGAAAAACTGTTTTTT
J gene: TRBJ1-1; V gene: TRBV28; D gene: -; clone size: -; CDR3 protein: CASSLSGSTEAFF; CDR3 DNA: TGTGCCAGCAGTTTAAGTGGGAGCACTGAAGCTTTCTTT
J gene: TRBJ2-2; V gene: TRBV9; D gene: -; clone size: few; CDR3 protein: CASSAVGDGELFF; CDR3 DNA: TGTGCCAGCAGCGCAGTTGGGGACGGGGAGCTGTTTTTT
J gene: TRBJ2-1; V gene: TRBV7-2; D gene: TRBD2; clone size: few; CDR3 protein: CASSLAGLGVYNEQFF; CDR3 DNA: TGTGCCAGCAGCTTGGCTGGACTAGGTGTCTACAATGAGCAGTTCTTC
J gene: TRBJ2-1; V gene: TRBV11-2; D gene: -; clone size: -; CDR3 protein: CASSLSASHEQFF; CDR3 DNA: TGTGCCAGCAGCTTATCCGCTAGCCATGAGCAGTTCTTC
J gene: TRBJ2-7; V gene: TRBV28; D gene: -; clone size: -; CDR3 protein: CASRPVGEGFNEQYF; CDR3 DNA: TGTGCCAGCAGACCCGTGGGGGAAGGGTTTAACGAGCAGTACTTC
J gene: TRBJ2-2; V gene: TRBV5-1; D gene: TRBD2; clone size: -; CDR3 protein: CASSLGLAGGGELFF; CDR3 DNA: TGCGCCAGCAGCTTAGGACTAGCGGGAGGCGGGGAGCTGTTTTTT
J gene: TRBJ1-5; V gene: TRBV28; D gene: -; clone size: -; CDR3 protein: CASTAGGREYQPQHF; CDR3 DNA: TGTGCCAGCACCGCGGGGGGGCGCGAGTATCAGCCCCAGCATTTT
J gene: TRBJ2-6; V gene: TRBV29-1; D gene: -; clone size: -; CDR3 protein: CSARTAGANVLTF; CDR3 DNA: TGCAGCGCTAGGACCGCTGGGGCCAACGTCCTGACTTTC
J gene: TRBJ1-1; V gene: TRBV30; D gene: TRBD1; clone size: -; CDR3 protein: CAWSVGQGYTEAFF; CDR3 DNA: TGTGCCTGGAGTGTGGGACAGGGGTACACTGAAGCTTTCTTT
J gene: TRBJ1-2; V gene: TRBV3-1/TRBV3-2; D gene: -; clone size: -; CDR3 protein: CASSQEGIGGYTF; CDR3 DNA: TGTGCCAGCAGCCAAGAAGGGATCGGTGGCTACACCTTC
J gene: TRBJ2-1; V gene: TRBV10-3; D gene: TRBD2; clone size: -; CDR3 protein: CAISTTSGYNEQFF; CDR3 DNA: TGTGCCATCAGTACGACTAGCGGGTACAATGAGCAGTTCTTC
J gene: TRBJ1-1; V gene: TRBV27; D gene: -; clone size: -; CDR3 protein: CASSHTVIMNTEAFF; CDR3 DNA: TGTGCCAGCAGTCATACAGTCATCATGAACACTGAAGCTTTCTTT
J gene: TRBJ1-1; V gene: TRBV4-2; D gene: -; clone size: -; CDR3 protein: CASSPLPGRNTEAFF; CDR3 DNA: TGTGCCAGCAGCCCCTTGCCCGGGAGGAACACTGAAGCTTTCTTT
J gene: TRBJ1-2; V gene: TRBV3-1/TRBV3-2; D gene: -; clone size: many; CDR3 protein: CASSQDRGRHDYGYTF; CDR3 DNA: TGTGCCAGCAGCCAAGATCGGGGCCGTCACGATTATGGCTACACCTTC
J gene: TRBJ2-7; V gene: TRBV30; D gene: TRBD1; clone size: -; CDR3 protein: CAWRVDRAYEQYF; CDR3 DNA: TGTGCCTGGCGGGTGGACAGGGCTTACGAGCAGTACTTC
J gene: TRBJ2-1; V gene: TRBV27; D gene: TRBD2; clone size: -; CDR3 protein: CASSLSPQYSSGSFNEQFF; CDR3 DNA: TGTGCCAGCAGTTTATCGCCTCAATACTCTAGCGGGTCCTTCAATGAGCAGTTCTTC
J gene: TRBJ2-7; V gene: TRBV13; D gene: -; clone size: -; CDR3 protein: CASSFHSRAGNYEQYF; CDR3 DNA: TGTGCCAGCAGCTTCCATTCCCGGGCAGGAAACTACGAGCAGTACTTC
J gene: TRBJ1-6; V gene: TRBV7-8; D gene: -; clone size: -; CDR3 protein: CASSFDSSYNSPLHF; CDR3 DNA: TGTGCCAGCAGCTTTGACAGCTCCTATAATTCACCCCTCCACTTT
J gene: TRBJ1-5; V gene: TRBV28; D gene: -; clone size: few; CDR3 protein: CASRTNYEAQHF; CDR3 DNA: TGTGCCAGCAGAACTAACTATGAAGCCCAGCATTTT
J gene: TRBJ1-4; V gene: TRBV4-1; D gene: -; clone size: -; CDR3 protein: CASRQTVATNEKLFF; CDR3 DNA: TGCGCCAGCAGGCAGACAGTCGCAACTAATGAAAAACTGTTTTTT
J gene: TRBJ1-5; V gene: TRBV7-9; D gene: -; clone size: -; CDR3 protein: CASSSGISNQPQHF; CDR3 DNA: TGTGCCAGCAGCTCAGGGATCAGCAATCAGCCCCAGCATTTT
J gene: TRBJ2-2; V gene: TRBV7-7; D gene: -; clone size: -; CDR3 protein: CARGGGPTNTGELFF; CDR3 DNA: TGTGCCCGGGGCGGAGGACCGACGAACACCGGGGAGCTGTTTTTT
J gene: TRBJ1-5; V gene: TRBV9; D gene: -; clone size: -; CDR3 protein: CASSVGMVGNQPQHF; CDR3 DNA: TGTGCCAGCAGCGTAGGGATGGTCGGGAATCAGCCCCAGCATTTT
J gene: TRBJ2-6; V gene: TRBV18; D gene: -; clone size: few; CDR3 protein: CASSPPNQGSGANVLTF; CDR3 DNA: TGTGCCAGCTCACCACCGAACCAGGGGTCTGGGGCCAACGTCCTGACTTTC
J gene: TRBJ2-1; V gene: TRBV7-9; D gene: -; clone size: -; CDR3 protein: CASRDGFNEQFF; CDR3 DNA: TGTGCCAGCAGGGACGGATTCAATGAGCAGTTCTTC
J gene: TRBJ2-3; V gene: TRBV19; D gene: -; clone size: -; CDR3 protein: CASGRSGTDTQYF; CDR3 DNA: TGTGCCAGTGGTCGGTCTGGCACAGATACGCAGTATTTT
J gene: TRBJ2-3; V gene: TRBV6-6; D gene: -; clone size: -; CDR3 protein: CAEARVGTDTQYF; CDR3 DNA: TGTGCCGAGGCAAGGGTGGGCACAGATACGCAGTATTTT
J gene: TRBJ2-7; V gene: TRBV7-9; D gene: -; clone size: once; CDR3 protein: CASSLSLLGSEQYF; CDR3 DNA: TGTGCCAGCAGCTTAAGCCTACTGGGGAGCGAGCAGTACTTC
J gene: TRBJ2-5; V gene: TRBV3-1/TRBV3-2; D gene: -; clone size: -; CDR3 protein: CASSQDAETQYF; CDR3 DNA: TGTGCCAGCAGCCAAGATGCCGAGACCCAGTACTTC
J gene: TRBJ2-7; V gene: TRBV6-5; D gene: -; clone size: -; CDR3 protein: CASSYSTGRPSYEQYF; CDR3 DNA: TGTGCCAGCAGTTACTCGACGGGCCGGCCCTCCTACGAGCAGTACTTC
J gene: TRBJ2-7; V gene: TRBV5-1; D gene: -; clone size: -; CDR3 protein: CASSKGTRRGKEGEQYF; CDR3 DNA: TGCGCCAGCTCGAAAGGGACTCGTCGGGGAAAAGAGGGAGAGCAGTACTTC
J gene: TRBJ2-3; V gene: TRBV5-4; D gene: -; clone size: -; CDR3 protein: CASTFGTGRSTDTQYF; CDR3 DNA: TGTGCCAGCACCTTCGGAACCGGGCGGAGCACAGATACGCAGTATTTT